Below are 27 T cell receptor beta chains sequenced from a single sample in a study of CD8 T cells in Susac syndrome. The RNA, about 0.45 to 1 ug, was put through reverse transcription using random hexamers. In TCRdb, the immunoSEQ multiplex PCR reads were re-called with MiXCR into one record per CDR3 protein. This sample yields some 300,000 distinct CDR3 sequences, of which around 84% are seen a single time; 0.095% to 0.14% belongs to the top ten. Sequencing was performed on CD8+ T cells from PBMCs. The receptors come from a human donor with multiple sclerosis.

This chain uses TRBV20-1 with TRBJ1-2, with 7 bases lining up with TRBD1. V gave up 4 bases and J gave up 0 bases; unmatched junction bases: 14. The CDR3 has 17 residues. CDR1 DFQATT and CDR2 SNEGSKA come from the germline V gene (reference sequence). The CDR3 coding sequence is TGCAGTGCTACTCTCCCAATCCAGGGGGAAGCTAACTATGGCTACACCTTC. Translating gives CSATLPIQGEANYGYTF.

The CDR3: CASSHTGAGELFF. The CDR3 coding sequence is TGTGCCAGCAGTCATACAGGGGCCGGGGAGCTGTTTTTT. The chain combines TRBV12-3 or TRBV12-4 with TRBJ2-2; 7 nucleotides line up with TRBD1. V lost 5 bases and J lost 6; bases outside the gene matches: 3. The CDR3 consists of 13 residues.

This chain connects TRBV9 to TRBJ2-7, with TRBD1 matching 8 bases. CDR1 and CDR2 from the germline V gene are SGDLS and YYNGEE. This CDR3 is built from 16 residues. Trimming removed 1 base from V and 3 bases from J; junction bases left unmatched: 9. CDR3 nucleotides: TGTGCCAGCAGCGTACGACCGGGACAGGCGTTCTACGAGCAGTACTTC. It specifies CASSVRPGQAFYEQYF.

V and J are TRBV11-2 and TRBJ2-7; weak D call: TRBD1 (6 bases). Germline CDR1 is SGHAT and CDR2 is FQNNGV. V lost 5 bases, J lost 4 bases, and 15 bases lay in between. The CDR3 runs to 14 residues. CDR3 sequence: CASSPRDKSYEQYF. DNA of the CDR3: TGTGCCAGCAGCCCCCGGGACAAGTCATACGAGCAGTACTTC.

This chain connects TRBV9 to TRBJ2-6; D ambiguous. The CDR3 consists of 12 residues. V lost 9 bases, J lost 4 bases, and 8 bases lay in between. The germline gives CDR1 SGDLS, CDR2 YYNGEE. The CDR3 DNA reads TGTGCCACCGGAACCGGGGCCAACGTCCTGACTTTC. Its protein is CATGTGANVLTF.

The chain carries TRBV11-2 and TRBJ1-2; D is possibly TRBD1 (6 bases). The length of the CDR3 is 14 residues. Per germline, CDR1 SGHAT and CDR2 FQNNGV. Trimming removed 2 bases at V and 5 bases at J, with 12 bases between. The CDR3 loop reads CASSLLAGEYGYTF. The CDR3 coding sequence is TGTGCCAGCAGCTTATTAGCAGGGGAATATGGCTACACCTTC.

This clonotype was detected only a few times. The chain employs TRBV7-9 and TRBJ2-5, with TRBD1 identical over 8 bases. This CDR3 spans 16 amino acids. With V trimmed by 5 bases and J by 0 bases, 8 bases remained unmatched. Germline CDR1 reads SEHNR; CDR2 reads FQNEAQ (reference sequence). CDR3 nucleotide sequence: TGTGCCAGCAGCCTTAACAGGGGGATGTACCAAGAGACCCAGTACTTC. Protein: CASSLNRGMYQETQYF.

This sequence joins TRBV11-2 and TRBJ2-1; TRBD2 might be the D (5 bases). V was clipped by 1 base and J by 2 bases, with 12 bases between them. This CDR3 is built from 16 residues. Germline V gene lookup returns CDR1 SGHAT and CDR2 FQNNGV. The CDR3 sequence: CASSLADQRTYNEQFF. CDR3 coding DNA: TGTGCCAGCAGCTTAGCAGATCAGCGGACCTACAATGAGCAGTTCTTC.

The V and J genes are TRBV18 and TRBJ1-1, with D unclear. CDR1 is KGHSH, CDR2 LQKENI, per germline. The CDR3 is 13 residues long. V dropped 0 bases and J dropped 2 bases, with 4 bases sitting between them. In DNA form, the CDR3 reads TGTGCCAGCTCACCACCCAGAAACACTGAAGCTTTCTTT. It yields the protein CASSPPRNTEAFF.

The chain recombines TRBV7-9 with TRBJ2-1, with 12 nucleotides matching TRBD2. CDR3 length: 14 amino acids. Germline-derived CDR1 and CDR2 are SEHNR and FQNEAQ (reference sequence). Trimming at V came to 6 bases and at J to 6 bases, leaving 3 bases not matched to a gene. The CDR3 DNA follows: TGTGCCAGCAGAAGGACTAGCGGGGTCAATGAGCAGTTCTTC. Encoded protein: CASRRTSGVNEQFF. Using reference TRBV7-9 and TRBJ2-1 for the parts outside the CDR3, the full variable domain is DTGVSQNPRHKITKRGQNVTFRCDPISEHNRLYWYRQTLGQGPEFLTYFQNEAQLEKSRLLSDRFSAERPKGSFSTLEIQRTEQGDSAMYLCASRRTSGVNEQFFGPGTRLTVL.

The chain has TRBV19 and TRBJ1-2; D possibly corresponds to TRBD1 (5 bases). This CDR3 contains 11 residues. Germline V CDR1 and CDR2: LNHDA, SQIVND (reference sequence). V was cut by 11 bases and J by 8 bases, with 15 bases left in between. The CDR3 sequence: CACREGIGYTF. The CDR3 DNA sequence: TGTGCCTGCCGAGAGGGGATAGGCTACACCTTC.

The CDR3 reads CASSQQLGGGAYEQYF. Here the CDR3 DNA reads TGCGCCAGCAGCCAGCAACTGGGGGGTGGGGCATACGAGCAGTACTTC. The chain carries TRBV4-1 and TRBJ2-7; TRBD2 is a possible D gene (6 bases). V lost 3 bases and J lost 4, with 19 bases in between. Germline lookup yields CDR1 MGHRA and CDR2 YSYEKL. This CDR3 has 16 residues.

The chain joins TRBV6-4 to TRBJ2-5; TRBD2 agrees at 9 bases. V was clipped by 6 bases and J by 4 bases; unmatched bases: 9. CDR1 and CDR2 (germline): MRHNA, SNTAGT. This CDR3 has 15 amino acids. CDR3 DNA sequence: TGTGCCAGCAGCGTTAGCGGGAGAGGGGGAGAGACCCAGTACTTC. Its protein is CASSVSGRGGETQYF.

CDR3 in DNA: TGTGCCATCACAGACAGCTATGGCTACACCTTC. Amino acid sequence: CAITDSYGYTF. The V gene is TRBV10-3, the J gene TRBJ1-2; TRBD1 might be the D (5 bases). The germline V gene encodes CDR1 ENHRY and CDR2 SYGVKD. The CDR3 loop spans 11 amino acids. Trimming pared 7 bases from V and 4 bases from J, leaving 7 bases between.

The chain recombines TRBV2 with TRBJ2-7, with 8 positions matching TRBD1. The CDR3 is 12 residues long. Trimming removed 6 bases from V and 6 bases from J; junction bases left unmatched: 4. Germline loops: CDR1 SNHLY, CDR2 FYNNEI. Written as DNA, the CDR3 is TGTGCCAGCAGAGGAACAGGGGGCGAGCAGTACTTC. It is translated as CASRGTGGEQYF.

This chain joins TRBV27 and TRBJ2-5, with D uncertain. Trimming removed 3 bases from V and 4 bases from J, with 9 bases in between. The CDR3 sequence is 13 residues long. Germline V gene data show CDR1 as MNHEY and CDR2 as SMNVEV (reference sequence). CDR3 in DNA: TGTGCCAGCAGTTTGGACGGCCGAGAGACCCAGTACTTC. Protein sequence: CASSLDGRETQYF.

The chain couples TRBV7-9 to TRBJ2-3; 10 positions agree with TRBD2. Germline CDR1 SEHNR, CDR2 FQNEAQ (reference sequence). This CDR3 comprises 16 residues. V dropped 5 bases and J dropped 0; count of bases not matched to a gene: 5. CDR3 protein: CASSSGRDTSTDTQYF. For the CDR3, the DNA is TGTGCCAGCAGCAGCGGGAGGGACACTAGCACAGATACGCAGTATTTT.

This clonotype was found a few times. The V call is TRBV5-6, the J call TRBJ2-1; 9 positions agree with TRBD1. The germline gives CDR1 SGHDT, CDR2 YYEEEE. The V gene end was trimmed by 5 bases and the J gene end by 6 bases; junction bases not matched to a gene: 6. The CDR3 extends over 14 amino acids. In DNA form, the CDR3 reads TGTGCCAGCAGTTTTGGGACAGGGTCCAATGAGCAGTTCTTC. Protein: CASSFGTGSNEQFF.

This clonotype appeared a single time. This sequence joins TRBV5-1 and TRBJ2-1, with D perhaps TRBD2 (7 bases). The V end lost 4 bases, the J end lost 8 bases, and 22 bases lay between the germline ends. Germline CDR1 SGHRS, CDR2 YFSETQ. The CDR3 sequence is 16 residues long. CDR3 amino acids: CASSPWTREEGDEQFF. The CDR3 DNA follows: TGCGCCAGCAGCCCCTGGACTAGGGAGGAGGGGGATGAGCAGTTCTTC.

CDR3 sequence (DNA): TGTGCCAGCAGTGAATGGGGGGAAGAGGGGGCGAACAATCAGCCCCAGCATTTT. It yields the protein CASSEWGEEGANNQPQHF. The J gene is TRBJ1-5, the V gene TRBV2; 7 nucleotides match TRBD1. The CDR3 covers 18 residues. V dropped 2 bases and J dropped 3; count of bases not matched to a gene: 13. Germline values: CDR1 SNHLY, CDR2 FYNNEI. Filled out from reference TRBV2 and TRBJ1-5, the complete variable domain reads EPEVTQTPSHQVTQMGQEVILRCVPISNHLYFYWYRQILGQKVEFLVSFYNNEISEKSEIFDDQFSVERPDGSNFTLKIRSTKLEDSAMYFCASSEWGEEGANNQPQHFGDGTRLSIL.

The V call is TRBV5-6, the J call TRBJ2-4; D unresolved. CDR1 is SGHDT and CDR2 is YYEEEE in the germline V gene. This CDR3 contains 12 residues. V was pared by 0 bases and J by 9 bases, with 7 bases between. The CDR3 is CASSLATTIQYF. The CDR3 region has the DNA TGTGCCAGCAGCTTGGCGACAACCATTCAGTACTTC.

DNA for the CDR3: TGCGCCAGCAGCCGTCTGACAGGGGCAAGGGAGACCCAGTACTTC. Encoded protein: CASSRLTGARETQYF. The chain couples TRBV4-1 to TRBJ2-5; 8 bases match TRBD1. Germline-derived CDR1 and CDR2 are MGHRA and YSYEKL. V lost 4 bases and J lost 5; bases outside the gene matches: 9. The CDR3 spans 15 residues.

The chain joins TRBV19 to TRBJ2-1, with D possibly being TRBD1 or TRBD2 (5 bases each). The germline V gene has CDR1 LNHDA and CDR2 SQIVND (reference sequence). The CDR3 is made up of 14 amino acids. Trimming cost V 7 bases and J 5 bases, with 15 bases left between them. CDR3 DNA: TGTGCCAGTACATCGGGACGGGCGAACAATGAGCAGTTCTTC. As protein: CASTSGRANNEQFF.

This sequence joins TRBV27 and TRBJ2-7; no clear D gene. Trimming pared 7 bases from V and 3 bases from J, leaving 13 bases between. The germline gives CDR1 MNHEY, CDR2 SMNVEV (reference sequence). This CDR3 has 13 residues. The CDR3 DNA sequence: TGTGCCAGCATGGATGGTGCCTTCTACGAGCAGTACTTC. This encodes CASMDGAFYEQYF.

The J gene is TRBJ2-2, the V gene TRBV19; 8 bases are shared with TRBD2. V dropped 9 bases and J dropped 9; count of bases not matched to a gene: 3. The germline V gene has CDR1 LNHDA and CDR2 SQIVND (reference sequence). The CDR3 has 11 amino acids. The CDR3 DNA sequence: TGTGCCAGCGGGGGGGGCCGGGAGCTGTTTTTT. Amino acid sequence: CASGGGRELFF.

V and J are TRBV15 and TRBJ2-2; 7 bases match TRBD1. The V gene end was trimmed by 3 bases and the J gene end by 6 bases; junction bases not matched to a gene: 4. This CDR3 region has 14 residues. The germline V gene has CDR1 LNHNV and CDR2 YYDKDF (reference sequence). In DNA, the CDR3 is TGTGCCACCAGCAGGACAGGGAAAGCCGGGGAGCTGTTTTTT. This codes for CATSRTGKAGELFF.

V usage is TRBV11-2 and J usage is TRBJ2-3; 13 bases align to TRBD2. CDR3 size: 20 residues. The germline V gene has CDR1 SGHAT and CDR2 FQNNGV. After removal of 4 bases from V and 0 bases from J, the junction contained 13 bases not matched to a gene. CDR3 nucleotides: TGTGCCAGCAGCTATCCCCGTGGGACTAGCGGGACCAGTAGCACAGATACGCAGTATTTT. Protein: CASSYPRGTSGTSSTDTQYF.